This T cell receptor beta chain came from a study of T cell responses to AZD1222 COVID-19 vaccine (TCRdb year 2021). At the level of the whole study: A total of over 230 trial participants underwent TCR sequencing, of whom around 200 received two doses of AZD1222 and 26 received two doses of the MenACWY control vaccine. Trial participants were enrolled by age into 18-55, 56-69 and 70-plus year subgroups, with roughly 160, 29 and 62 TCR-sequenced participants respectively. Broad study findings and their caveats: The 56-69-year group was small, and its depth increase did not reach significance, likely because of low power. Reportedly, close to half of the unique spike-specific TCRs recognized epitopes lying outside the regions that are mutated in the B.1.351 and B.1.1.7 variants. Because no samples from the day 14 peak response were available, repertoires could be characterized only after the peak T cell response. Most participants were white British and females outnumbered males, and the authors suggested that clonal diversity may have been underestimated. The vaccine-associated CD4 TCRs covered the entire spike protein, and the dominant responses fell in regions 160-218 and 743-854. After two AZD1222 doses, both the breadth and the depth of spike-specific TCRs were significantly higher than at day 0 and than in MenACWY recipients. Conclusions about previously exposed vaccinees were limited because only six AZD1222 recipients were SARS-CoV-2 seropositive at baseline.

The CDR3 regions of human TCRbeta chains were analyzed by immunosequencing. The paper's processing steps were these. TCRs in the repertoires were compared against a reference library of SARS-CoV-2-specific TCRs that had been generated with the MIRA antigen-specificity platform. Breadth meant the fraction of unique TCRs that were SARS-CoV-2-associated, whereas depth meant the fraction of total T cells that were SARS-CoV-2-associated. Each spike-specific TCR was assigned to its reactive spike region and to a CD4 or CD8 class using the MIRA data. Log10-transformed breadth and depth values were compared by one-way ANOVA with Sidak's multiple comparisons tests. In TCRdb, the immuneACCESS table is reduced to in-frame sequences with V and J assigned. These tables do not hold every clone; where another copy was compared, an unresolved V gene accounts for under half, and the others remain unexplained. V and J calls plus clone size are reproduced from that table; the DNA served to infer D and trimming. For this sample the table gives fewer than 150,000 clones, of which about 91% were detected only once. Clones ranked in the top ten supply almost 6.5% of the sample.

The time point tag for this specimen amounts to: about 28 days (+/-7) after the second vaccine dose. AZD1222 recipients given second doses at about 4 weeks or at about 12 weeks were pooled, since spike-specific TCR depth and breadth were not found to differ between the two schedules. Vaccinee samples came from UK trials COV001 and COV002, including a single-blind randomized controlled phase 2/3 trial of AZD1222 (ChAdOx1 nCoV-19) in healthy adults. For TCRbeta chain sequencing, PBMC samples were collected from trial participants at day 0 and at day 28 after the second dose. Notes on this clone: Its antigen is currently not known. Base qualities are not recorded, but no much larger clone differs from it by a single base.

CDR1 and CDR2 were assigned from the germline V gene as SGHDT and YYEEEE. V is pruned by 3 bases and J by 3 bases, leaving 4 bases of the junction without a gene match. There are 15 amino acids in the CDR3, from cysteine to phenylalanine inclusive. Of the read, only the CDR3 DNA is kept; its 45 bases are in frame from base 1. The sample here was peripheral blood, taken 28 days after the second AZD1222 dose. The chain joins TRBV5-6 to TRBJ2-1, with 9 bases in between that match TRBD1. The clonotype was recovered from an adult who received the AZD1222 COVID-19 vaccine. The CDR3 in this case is CASSSTGGVYNEQFF. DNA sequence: TGTGCCAGCAGCTCGACAGGGGGAGTCTACAATGAGCAGTTCTTC.